This is a list of T cell receptor beta chains from one sample in a study of blood T cell repertoires in COVID-19. TCRdb's table, derived via immunoSEQ multiplex PCR, lists solely in-frame clones and lacks some. The table lists some 230,000 clones, 70% to 90% of them singletons. Sequenced input: peripheral blood. The receptors were sampled from a man aged 40-55 years with acute or convalescent COVID-19. The CDR3 runs from the conserved cysteine through the conserved F or W. Each record gives: V gene, D gene, J gene, clone size, CDR3 length, CDR3 DNA, CDR3 protein. The D gene is left open where the match is weak. Clone size is stated in some rows and not others, as once, few, many or a class when expanded.

>TRBV5-1|NA|TRBJ2-7|NA|14
TGCGCCAGCAGCTCCCAGCCAGGGACCTACGAGCAGTACTTC
CASSSQPGTYEQYF
>TRBV7-8|TRBD1|TRBJ1-5|NA|15
TGTGCCAGCAGCTTAACCGGACAGGCAGTTCAGCCCCAGCATTTT
CASSLTGQAVQPQHF
>TRBV30|TRBD1|TRBJ1-5|NA|15
TGTGCCTGGAGGGGGACAGGGATGAGCAATCAGCCCCAGCATTTT
CAWRGTGMSNQPQHF
>TRBV19|NA|TRBJ1-3|NA|14
TGTGCCAGTAGTTCAGGTTCTCCTGGAAACACCATATATTTT
CASSSGSPGNTIYF
>TRBV5-8|TRBD1|TRBJ2-7|NA|14
TGTGCCAGCAGCTTGGTAGGGGGCCTCTACGAGCAGTACTTC
CASSLVGGLYEQYF
>TRBV7-6|NA|TRBJ1-4|once|16
TGTGCCAGCAGCTTAGCCCCCGGGGGGACTAATGAAAAACTGTTTTTT
CASSLAPGGTNEKLFF
>TRBV9|TRBD1|TRBJ1-5|NA|15
TGTGCCAGCAGCTCGGAGGACAGGAGCAATCAGCCCCAGCATTTT
CASSSEDRSNQPQHF
>TRBV5-8|NA|TRBJ1-3|NA|15
TGTGCCAGCAGCTTGGCGGTAAACTCTGGAAACACCATATATTTT
CASSLAVNSGNTIYF
>TRBV7-3|NA|TRBJ2-3|NA|13
TGTGCCAGCAGCCTCAGGGCCCCCAGTACGCAGTATTTT
CASSLRAPSTQYF
>TRBV14|NA|TRBJ1-3|NA|16
TGTGCCAGCAGCCAAGAAATGACAGCCACTGGAAACACCATATATTTT
CASSQEMTATGNTIYF
>TRBV15|NA|TRBJ1-2|NA|18
TGTGCCACCAGCAGAGAGGGCGGGATTGGGGGGAGCTCCTATGGCTACACCTTC
CATSREGGIGGSSYGYTF
>TRBV7-6|NA|TRBJ1-5|NA|15
TGTGCCAGCAGCCCGAGGGATTCCAGCAATCAGCCCCAGCATTTT
CASSPRDSSNQPQHF
>TRBV19|TRBD2|TRBJ2-3|NA|16
TGTGCCAGTAGAGGGACTGGGCGGGGGTACACAGATACGCAGTATTTT
CASRGTGRGYTDTQYF
>TRBV14|NA|TRBJ1-1|NA|13
TGTGCCAGCAGGATACAGGGAACGGGTGAAGCTTTCTTT
CASRIQGTGEAFF
>TRBV5-1|NA|TRBJ1-3|NA|16
TGCGCCAGCAGCTCCGCGGGGGGCCCCTCTGGAAACACCATATATTTT
CASSSAGGPSGNTIYF
>TRBV2|NA|TRBJ1-6|NA|14
TGTGCCAGCAGTACCGGGTCCTATAATTCACCCCTCCACTTT
CASSTGSYNSPLHF
>TRBV6-6|NA|TRBJ1-6|NA|15
TGTGCCAGCAGTTACGGACAGCCTAGGGAATCACCCCTCCACTTT
CASSYGQPRESPLHF
>TRBV6-2/TRBV6-3|NA|TRBJ1-1|NA|12
TGTGCCAGCAGTGGGCCTCTCGGTGAAGCTTTCTTT
CASSGPLGEAFF
>TRBV5-6|NA|TRBJ1-2|once|13
TGTGCCAGCAGCTTGACCCGTGGAGGTGGCTACACCTTC
CASSLTRGGGYTF
>TRBV15|NA|TRBJ1-1|NA|13
TGTGCCACCAGCCCCTGGGGGGAGGCTGAAGCTTTCTTT
CATSPWGEAEAFF
>TRBV10-3|NA|TRBJ1-2|NA|14
TGTGCCACCCAAAGAGGAGGCTCCAACTATGGCTACACCTTC
CATQRGGSNYGYTF
>TRBV5-4|TRBD2|TRBJ2-5|NA|15
TGTGCCAGCAGCTTCCCTAGCGGGGGCCAAGAGACCCAGTACTTC
CASSFPSGGQETQYF
>TRBV11-2|TRBD1|TRBJ1-4|NA|17
TGTGCCAGCAGCTTAGAGGGACAGAGTGCAACTAATGAAAAACTGTTTTTT
CASSLEGQSATNEKLFF
>TRBV18|NA|TRBJ1-1|NA|15
TGTGCCAGCTCACCCTTGGACAGTCTTAACACTGAAGCTTTCTTT
CASSPLDSLNTEAFF
>TRBV15|NA|TRBJ2-3|NA|16
TGTGCCACCAGCAGCCGGTCTAGAGTAAGCACAGATACGCAGTATTTT
CATSSRSRVSTDTQYF
>TRBV25-1|TRBD1|TRBJ2-1|NA|15
TGTGCCAGCCAAAATTCCGGGACAGGGATCCATGAGCAGTTCTTC
CASQNSGTGIHEQFF
>TRBV12-3/TRBV12-4|NA|TRBJ1-1|NA|13
TGTGCCAGCAGTCCTTTAAGAGTCATAGAAGCTTTCTTT
CASSPLRVIEAFF
>TRBV7-2|NA|TRBJ1-6|once|12
TGTGCCAGCAGCTTCGGTATTCTGGCCCTCCACTTT
CASSFGILALHF
>TRBV19|TRBD1|TRBJ1-2|NA|18
TGTGCCAGTACCGAGAGGGTCCCGGGACAGGCGAGTTTCTATGGCTACACCTTC
CASTERVPGQASFYGYTF
>TRBV7-2|NA|TRBJ1-1|few|15
TGTGCCAGCAGCTTAGCCTTCCGCCCAGGGGCTGAAGCTTTCTTT
CASSLAFRPGAEAFF
>TRBV19|TRBD1|TRBJ1-5|NA|15
TGTGCCAGTAGTCAAACAGGGGACCGCTGGGAGTCCCAGCATTTT
CASSQTGDRWESQHF